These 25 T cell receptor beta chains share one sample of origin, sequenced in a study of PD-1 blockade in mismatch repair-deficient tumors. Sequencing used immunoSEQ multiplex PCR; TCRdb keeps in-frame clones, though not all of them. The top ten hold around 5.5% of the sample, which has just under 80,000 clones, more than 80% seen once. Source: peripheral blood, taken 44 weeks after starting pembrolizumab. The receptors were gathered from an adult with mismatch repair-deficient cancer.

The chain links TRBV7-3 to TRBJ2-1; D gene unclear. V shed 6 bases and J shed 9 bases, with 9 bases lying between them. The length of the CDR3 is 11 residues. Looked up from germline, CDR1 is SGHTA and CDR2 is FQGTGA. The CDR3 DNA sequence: TGTGCCAGCAGATACGTCGGTGAGCAGTTCTTC. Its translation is CASRYVGEQFF.

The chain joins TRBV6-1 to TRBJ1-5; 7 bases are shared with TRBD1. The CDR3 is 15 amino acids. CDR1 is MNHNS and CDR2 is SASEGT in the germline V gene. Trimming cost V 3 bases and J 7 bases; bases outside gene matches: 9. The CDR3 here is CASSDGRGTEQPQHF. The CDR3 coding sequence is TGTGCCAGCAGTGATGGCAGGGGGACGGAACAGCCCCAGCATTTT.

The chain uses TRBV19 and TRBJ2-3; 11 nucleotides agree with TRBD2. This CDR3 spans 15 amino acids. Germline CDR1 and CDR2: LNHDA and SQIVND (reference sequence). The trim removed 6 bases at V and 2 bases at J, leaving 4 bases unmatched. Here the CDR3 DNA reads TGTGCCAGTAGCGAGACTAGCGGGATCACAGATACGCAGTATTTT. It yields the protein CASSETSGITDTQYF. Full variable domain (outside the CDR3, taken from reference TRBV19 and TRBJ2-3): DGGITQSPKYLFRKEGQNVTLSCEQNLNHDAMYWYRQDPGQGLRLIYYSQIVNDFQKGDIAEGYSVSREKKESFPLTVTSAQKNPTAFYLCASSETSGITDTQYFGPGTRLTVL.

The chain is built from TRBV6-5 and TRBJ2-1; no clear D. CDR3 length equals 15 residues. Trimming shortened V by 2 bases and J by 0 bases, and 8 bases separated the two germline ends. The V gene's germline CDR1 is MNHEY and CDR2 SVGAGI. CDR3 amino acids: CASSYRDISYNEQFF. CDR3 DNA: TGTGCCAGCAGTTACAGGGATATCTCCTACAATGAGCAGTTCTTC.

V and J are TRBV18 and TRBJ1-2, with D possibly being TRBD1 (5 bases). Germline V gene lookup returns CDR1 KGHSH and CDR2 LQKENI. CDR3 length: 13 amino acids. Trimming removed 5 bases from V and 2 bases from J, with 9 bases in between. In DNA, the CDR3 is TGTGCCAGCTCATCTGAGGGGAACTATGGCTACACCTTC. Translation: CASSSEGNYGYTF.

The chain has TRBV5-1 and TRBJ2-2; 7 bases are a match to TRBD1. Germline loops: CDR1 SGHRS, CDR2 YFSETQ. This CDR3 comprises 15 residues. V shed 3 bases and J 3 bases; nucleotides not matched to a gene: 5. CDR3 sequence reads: CASSYTGADTGELFF. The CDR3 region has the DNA TGCGCCAGCAGCTATACAGGGGCGGACACCGGGGAGCTGTTTTTT.

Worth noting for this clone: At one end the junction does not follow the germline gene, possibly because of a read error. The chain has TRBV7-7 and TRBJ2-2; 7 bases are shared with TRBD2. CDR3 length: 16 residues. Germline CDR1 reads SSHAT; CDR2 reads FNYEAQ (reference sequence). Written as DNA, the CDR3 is TGTGCTAGCAGCTCCGAGGGAGGGGCGAACACCGGGGAGCTGTTTTTT. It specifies CASSSEGGANTGELFF.

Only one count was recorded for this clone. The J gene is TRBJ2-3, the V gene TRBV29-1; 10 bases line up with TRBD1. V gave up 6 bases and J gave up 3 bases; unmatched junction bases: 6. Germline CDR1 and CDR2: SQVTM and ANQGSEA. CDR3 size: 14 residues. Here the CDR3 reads CSVTGQGSTDTQYF. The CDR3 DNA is TGCAGCGTGACGGGACAGGGGTCGACAGATACGCAGTATTTT.

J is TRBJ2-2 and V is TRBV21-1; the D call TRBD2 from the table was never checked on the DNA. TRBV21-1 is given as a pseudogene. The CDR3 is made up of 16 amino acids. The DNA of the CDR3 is TGTGCCAGCAGCAAAGATGAGGGTATCTACACCGGGGAGCTGTTTTTT. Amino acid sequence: CASSKDEGIYTGELFF.

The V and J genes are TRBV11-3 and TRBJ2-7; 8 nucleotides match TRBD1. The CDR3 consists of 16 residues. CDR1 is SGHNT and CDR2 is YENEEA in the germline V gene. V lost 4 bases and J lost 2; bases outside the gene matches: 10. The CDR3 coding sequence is TGTGCCAGCAGCTCCGCCGGACAGGGAGTACCCTACGAGCAGTACTTC. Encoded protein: CASSSAGQGVPYEQYF.

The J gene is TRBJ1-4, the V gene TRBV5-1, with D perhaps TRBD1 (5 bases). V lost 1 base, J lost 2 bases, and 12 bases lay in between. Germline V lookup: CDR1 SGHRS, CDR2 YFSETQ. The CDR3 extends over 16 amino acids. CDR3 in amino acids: CASSLQGGRTNEKLFF. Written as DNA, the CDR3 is TGCGCCAGCAGCTTGCAGGGAGGACGGACTAATGAAAAACTGTTTTTT.

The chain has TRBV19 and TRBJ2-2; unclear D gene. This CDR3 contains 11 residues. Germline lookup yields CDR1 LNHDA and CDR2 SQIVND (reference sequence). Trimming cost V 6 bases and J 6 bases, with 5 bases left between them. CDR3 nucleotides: TGTGCCAGTAGGGAAGCCGGGGAGCTGTTTTTT. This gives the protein CASREAGELFF.

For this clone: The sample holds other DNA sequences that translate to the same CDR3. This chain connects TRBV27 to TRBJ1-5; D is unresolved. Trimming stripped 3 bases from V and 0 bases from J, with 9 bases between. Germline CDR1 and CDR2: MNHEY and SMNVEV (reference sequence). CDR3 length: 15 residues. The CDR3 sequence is CASSLSSYSNQPQHF. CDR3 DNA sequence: TGTGCCAGCAGTTTGTCAAGCTATAGCAATCAGCCCCAGCATTTT.

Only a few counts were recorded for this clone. This CDR3 reads CSVEVSSNQPQHF. DNA for the CDR3: TGCAGCGTTGAGGTTAGTAGCAATCAGCCCCAGCATTTT. The chain couples TRBV29-1 to TRBJ1-5; D not certain. Trimming cost V 3 bases and J 0 bases, with 6 bases left between them. Germline assignment: CDR1 SQVTM and CDR2 ANQGSEA. CDR3 size: 13 residues.

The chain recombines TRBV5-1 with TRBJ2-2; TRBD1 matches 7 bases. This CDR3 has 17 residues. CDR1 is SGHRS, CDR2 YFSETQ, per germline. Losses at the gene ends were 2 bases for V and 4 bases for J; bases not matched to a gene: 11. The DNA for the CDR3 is TGCGCCAGCAGCTTCCCTCCGGGACAGATACCCACCGGGGAGCTGTTTTTT. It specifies CASSFPPGQIPTGELFF.

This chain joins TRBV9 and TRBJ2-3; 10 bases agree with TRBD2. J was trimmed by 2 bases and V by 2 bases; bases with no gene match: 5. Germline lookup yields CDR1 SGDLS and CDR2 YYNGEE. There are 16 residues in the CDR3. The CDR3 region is CASSVLAGANTDTQYF. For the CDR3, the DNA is TGTGCCAGCAGCGTGCTAGCGGGGGCAAACACAGATACGCAGTATTTT.

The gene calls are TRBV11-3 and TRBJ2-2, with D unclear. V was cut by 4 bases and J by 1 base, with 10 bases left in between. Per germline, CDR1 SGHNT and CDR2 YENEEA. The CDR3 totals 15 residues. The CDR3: CASSSEAQNTGELFF. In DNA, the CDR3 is TGTGCCAGCAGCTCCGAGGCCCAGAACACCGGGGAGCTGTTTTTT.

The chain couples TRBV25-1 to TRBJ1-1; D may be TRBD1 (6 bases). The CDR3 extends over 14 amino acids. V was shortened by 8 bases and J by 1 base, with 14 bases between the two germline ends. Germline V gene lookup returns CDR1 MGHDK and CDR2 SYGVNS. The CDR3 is CASGAQGGNTEAFF. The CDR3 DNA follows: TGTGCCAGCGGGGCACAGGGAGGGAACACTGAAGCTTTCTTT.

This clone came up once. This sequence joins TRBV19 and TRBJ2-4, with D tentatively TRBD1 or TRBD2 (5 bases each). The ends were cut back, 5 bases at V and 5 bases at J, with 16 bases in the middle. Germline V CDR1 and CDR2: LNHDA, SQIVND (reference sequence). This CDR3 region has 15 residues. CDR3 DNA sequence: TGTGCCAGTAGTCCTTCAAGAGGGACGGAAAACATTCAGTACTTC. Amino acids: CASSPSRGTENIQYF.

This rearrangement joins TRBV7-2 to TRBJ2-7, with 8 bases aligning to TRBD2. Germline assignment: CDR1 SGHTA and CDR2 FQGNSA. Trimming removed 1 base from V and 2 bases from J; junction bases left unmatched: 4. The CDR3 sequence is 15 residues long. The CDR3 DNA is TGTGCCAGCAGCTTAGATAGCGGGAACCCCTACGAGCAGTACTTC. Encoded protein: CASSLDSGNPYEQYF.

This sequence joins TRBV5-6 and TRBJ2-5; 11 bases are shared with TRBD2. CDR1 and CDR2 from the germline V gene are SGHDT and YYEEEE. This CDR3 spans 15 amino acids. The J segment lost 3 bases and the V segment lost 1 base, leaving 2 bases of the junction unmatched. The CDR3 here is CASSLLGLAEETQYF. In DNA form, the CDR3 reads TGTGCCAGCAGCTTGCTGGGACTAGCGGAAGAGACCCAGTACTTC.

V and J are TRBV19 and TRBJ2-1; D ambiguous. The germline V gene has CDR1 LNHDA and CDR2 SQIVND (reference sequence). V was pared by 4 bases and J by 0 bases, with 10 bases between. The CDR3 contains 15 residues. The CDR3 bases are TGTGCCAGTAGTAGAATGAGTGGCTCCTACAATGAGCAGTTCTTC. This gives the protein CASSRMSGSYNEQFF.

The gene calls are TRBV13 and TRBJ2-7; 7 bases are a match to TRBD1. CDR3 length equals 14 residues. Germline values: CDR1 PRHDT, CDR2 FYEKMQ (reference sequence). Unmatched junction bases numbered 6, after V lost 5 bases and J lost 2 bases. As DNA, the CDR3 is TGTGCCAGCAGCCTCAACAGGGGACCCTACGAGCAGTACTTC. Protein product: CASSLNRGPYEQYF. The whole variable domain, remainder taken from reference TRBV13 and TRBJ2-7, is AAGVIQSPRHLIKEKRETATLKCYPIPRHDTVYWYQQGPGQDPQFLISFYEKMQSDKGSIPDRFSAQQFSDYHSELNMSSLELGDSALYFCASSLNRGPYEQYFGPGTRLTVT.

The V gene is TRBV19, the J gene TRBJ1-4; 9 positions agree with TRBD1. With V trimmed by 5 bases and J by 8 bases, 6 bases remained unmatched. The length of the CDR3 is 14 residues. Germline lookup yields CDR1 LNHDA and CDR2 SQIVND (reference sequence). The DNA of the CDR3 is TGTGCCAGTAGTCACAGGGGGCGCGGGGAAAAACTGTTTTTT. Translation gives CASSHRGRGEKLFF.

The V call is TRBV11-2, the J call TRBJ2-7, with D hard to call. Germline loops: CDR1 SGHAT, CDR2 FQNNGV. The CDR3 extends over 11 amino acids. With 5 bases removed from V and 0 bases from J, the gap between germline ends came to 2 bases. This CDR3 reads CASSVSYEQYF. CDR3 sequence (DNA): TGTGCCAGCAGCGTCTCCTACGAGCAGTACTTC.